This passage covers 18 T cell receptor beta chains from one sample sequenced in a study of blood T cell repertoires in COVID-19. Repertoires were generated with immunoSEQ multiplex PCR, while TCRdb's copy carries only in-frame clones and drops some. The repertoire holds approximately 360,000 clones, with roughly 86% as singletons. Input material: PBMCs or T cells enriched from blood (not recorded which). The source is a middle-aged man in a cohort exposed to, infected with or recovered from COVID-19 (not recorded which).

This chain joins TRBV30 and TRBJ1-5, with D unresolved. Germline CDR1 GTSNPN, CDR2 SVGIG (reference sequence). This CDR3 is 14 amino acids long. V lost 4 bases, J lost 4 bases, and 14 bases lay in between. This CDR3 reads CAWTSAGINQPQHF. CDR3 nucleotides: TGTGCCTGGACCTCGGCAGGAATTAATCAGCCCCAGCATTTT.

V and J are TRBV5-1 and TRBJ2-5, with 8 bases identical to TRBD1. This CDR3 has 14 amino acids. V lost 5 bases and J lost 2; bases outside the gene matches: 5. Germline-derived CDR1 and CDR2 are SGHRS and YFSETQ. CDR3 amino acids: CASRRQGTQETQYF. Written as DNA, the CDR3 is TGCGCCAGCAGACGACAGGGGACGCAAGAGACCCAGTACTTC.

The CDR3 loop is CASSITAGGSYNEQFF. The CDR3 DNA follows: TGTGCCAGTAGTATTACAGCGGGAGGTTCCTACAATGAGCAGTTCTTC. This sequence joins TRBV19 and TRBJ2-1; 9 bases are a match to TRBD2. Trimming took 3 bases from V and 1 from J; bases not matched to a gene: 4. The CDR3 has 16 residues. Germline CDR1 reads LNHDA; CDR2 reads SQIVND (reference sequence).

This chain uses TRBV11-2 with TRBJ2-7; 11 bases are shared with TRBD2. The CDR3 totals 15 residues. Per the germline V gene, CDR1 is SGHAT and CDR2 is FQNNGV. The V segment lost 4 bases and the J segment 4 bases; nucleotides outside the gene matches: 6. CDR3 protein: CASSSRLAGRYEQYF. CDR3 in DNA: TGTGCCAGCAGCTCAAGACTAGCGGGGAGATACGAGCAGTACTTC.

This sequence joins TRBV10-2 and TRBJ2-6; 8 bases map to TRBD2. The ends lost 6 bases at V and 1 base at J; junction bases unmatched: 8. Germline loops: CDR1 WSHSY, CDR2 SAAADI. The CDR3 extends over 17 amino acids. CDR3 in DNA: TGCGCCAGCAGGACGGGGGGGCTGACGTCTGGGGCCAACGTCCTGACTTTC. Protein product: CASRTGGLTSGANVLTF.

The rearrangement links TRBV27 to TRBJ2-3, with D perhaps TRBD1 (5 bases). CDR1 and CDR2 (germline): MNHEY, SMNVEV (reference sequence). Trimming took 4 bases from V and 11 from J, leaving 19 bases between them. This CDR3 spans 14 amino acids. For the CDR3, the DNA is TGTGCCAGCAGTTCGTATACGACCGCCCAGGGGCAGTATTTT. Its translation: CASSSYTTAQGQYF.

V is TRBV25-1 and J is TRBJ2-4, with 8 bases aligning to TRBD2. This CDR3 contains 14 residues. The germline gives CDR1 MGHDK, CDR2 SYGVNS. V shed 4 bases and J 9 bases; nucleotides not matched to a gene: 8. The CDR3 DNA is TGTGCCAGCAGTGTGAGCGGGAGCGTCCGCATTCAGTACTTC. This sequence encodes CASSVSGSVRIQYF.

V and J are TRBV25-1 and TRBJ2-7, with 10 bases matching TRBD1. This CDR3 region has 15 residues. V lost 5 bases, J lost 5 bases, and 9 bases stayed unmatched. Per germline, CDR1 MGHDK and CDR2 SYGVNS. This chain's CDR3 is CASSPPGDRGHEQYF. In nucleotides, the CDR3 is TGTGCCAGCAGTCCTCCTGGGGACAGGGGCCACGAGCAGTACTTC.

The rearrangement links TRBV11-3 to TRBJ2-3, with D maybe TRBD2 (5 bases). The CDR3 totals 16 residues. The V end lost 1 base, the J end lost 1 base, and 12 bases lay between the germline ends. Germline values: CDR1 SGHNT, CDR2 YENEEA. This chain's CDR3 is CASSLARGFGTDTQYF. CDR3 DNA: TGTGCCAGCAGCTTAGCAAGAGGGTTTGGCACAGATACGCAGTATTTT.

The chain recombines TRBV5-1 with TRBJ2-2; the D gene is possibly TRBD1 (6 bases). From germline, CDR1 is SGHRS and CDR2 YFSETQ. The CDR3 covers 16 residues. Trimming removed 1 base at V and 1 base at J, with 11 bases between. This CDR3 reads CASSLQGQQNTGELFF. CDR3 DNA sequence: TGCGCCAGCAGCTTGCAGGGACAACAGAACACCGGGGAGCTGTTTTTT. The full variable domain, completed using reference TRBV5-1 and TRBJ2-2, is KAGVTQTPRYLIKTRGQQVTLSCSPISGHRSVSWYQQTPGQGLQFLFEYFSETQRNKGNFPGRFSGRQFSNSRSEMNVSTLELGDSALYLCASSLQGQQNTGELFFGEGSRLTVL.

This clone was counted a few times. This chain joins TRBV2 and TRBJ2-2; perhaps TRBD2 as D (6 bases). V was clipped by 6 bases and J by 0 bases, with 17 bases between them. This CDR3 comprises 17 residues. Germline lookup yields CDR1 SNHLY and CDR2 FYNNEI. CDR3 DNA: TGTGCCAGCAGGGGGACGGAGGGCCGGCCGAACACCGGGGAGCTGTTTTTT. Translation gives CASRGTEGRPNTGELFF.

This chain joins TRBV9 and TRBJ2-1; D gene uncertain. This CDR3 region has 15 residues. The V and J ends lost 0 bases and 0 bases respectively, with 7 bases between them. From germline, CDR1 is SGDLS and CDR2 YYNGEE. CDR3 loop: CASSVGTSSYNEQFF. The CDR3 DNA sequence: TGTGCCAGCAGCGTAGGTACGAGCTCCTACAATGAGCAGTTCTTC.

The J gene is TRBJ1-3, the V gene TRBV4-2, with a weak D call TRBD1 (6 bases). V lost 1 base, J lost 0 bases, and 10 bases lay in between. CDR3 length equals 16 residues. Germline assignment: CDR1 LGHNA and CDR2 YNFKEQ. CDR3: CASSQGGRLSGNTIYF. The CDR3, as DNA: TGTGCCAGCAGCCAAGGGGGGCGCCTCTCTGGAAACACCATATATTTT.

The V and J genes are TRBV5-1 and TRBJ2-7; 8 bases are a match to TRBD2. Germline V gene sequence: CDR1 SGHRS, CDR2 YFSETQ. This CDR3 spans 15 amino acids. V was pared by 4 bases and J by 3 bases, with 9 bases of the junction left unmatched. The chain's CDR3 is CASSREAGGSYEQYF. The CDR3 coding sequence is TGCGCCAGCAGCCGCGAGGCGGGAGGAAGCTACGAGCAGTACTTC.

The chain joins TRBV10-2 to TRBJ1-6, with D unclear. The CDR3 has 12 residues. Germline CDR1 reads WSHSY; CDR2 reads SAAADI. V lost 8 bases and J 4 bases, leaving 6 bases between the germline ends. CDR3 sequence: CASSTYNSPLHF. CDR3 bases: TGCGCCAGCTCCACATATAATTCACCCCTCCACTTT.

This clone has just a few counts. CDR3 loop: CASSKYRGLNTEAFF. The CDR3 DNA sequence: TGTGCCAGCAGTAAATACAGGGGTTTGAACACTGAAGCTTTCTTT. J is TRBJ1-1 and V is TRBV6-5, with 7 bases identical to TRBD1. J gave up 0 bases and V 5 bases, and 6 bases lay outside the gene matches. This CDR3 is built from 15 residues. The germline gives CDR1 MNHEY, CDR2 SVGAGI.

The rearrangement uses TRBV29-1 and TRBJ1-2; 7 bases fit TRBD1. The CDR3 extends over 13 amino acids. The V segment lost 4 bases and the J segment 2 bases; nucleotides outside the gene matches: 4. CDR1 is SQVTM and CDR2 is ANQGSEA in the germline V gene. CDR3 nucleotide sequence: TGCAGCGTTGGGCAGGGGGTCAACTATGGCTACACCTTC. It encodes CSVGQGVNYGYTF.

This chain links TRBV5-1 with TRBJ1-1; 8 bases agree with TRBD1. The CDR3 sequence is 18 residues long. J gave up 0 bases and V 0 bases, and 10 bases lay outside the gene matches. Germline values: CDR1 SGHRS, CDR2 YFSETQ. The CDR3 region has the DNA TGCGCCAGCAGCTTGGCCGTCCCAGGGGGCTATTTGAACACTGAAGCTTTCTTT. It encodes CASSLAVPGGYLNTEAFF.